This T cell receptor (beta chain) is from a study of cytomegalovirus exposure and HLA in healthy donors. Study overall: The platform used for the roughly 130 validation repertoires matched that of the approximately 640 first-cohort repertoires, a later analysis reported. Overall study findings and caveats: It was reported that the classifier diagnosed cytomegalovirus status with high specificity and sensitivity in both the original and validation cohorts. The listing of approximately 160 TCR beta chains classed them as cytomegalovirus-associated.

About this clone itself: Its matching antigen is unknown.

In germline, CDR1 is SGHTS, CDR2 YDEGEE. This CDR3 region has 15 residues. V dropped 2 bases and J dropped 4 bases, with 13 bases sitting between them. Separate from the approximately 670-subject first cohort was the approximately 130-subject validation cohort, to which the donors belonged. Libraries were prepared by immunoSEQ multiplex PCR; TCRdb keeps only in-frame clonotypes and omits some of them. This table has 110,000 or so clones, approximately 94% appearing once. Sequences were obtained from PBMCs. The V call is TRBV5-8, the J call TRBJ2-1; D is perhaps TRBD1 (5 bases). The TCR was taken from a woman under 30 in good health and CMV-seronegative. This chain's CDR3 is CASSLSGKYYNEQFF. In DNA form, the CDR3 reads TGTGCCAGCAGCTTATCAGGGAAGTATTACAATGAGCAGTTCTTC.